These 18 T cell receptor beta chains were sequenced from one sample in a study of Graves' ophthalmopathy and Graves' hyperthyroidism. Researchers took RNA transcripts and amplified TCR beta CDR3 regions from them. First-round RT-PCR relied on HTBI primers, and a second-round multiplex PCR came next. TCRdb re-called the multiplex PCR reads with MiXCR, one entry per CDR3 protein. The data hold roughly 600,000 distinct CDR3 sequences, with approximately 37% observed a single time. The sample consisted of peripheral blood or thyroid tissue (not recorded which). The receptor set was obtained from an adult man with Graves' hyperthyroidism.

A word on this clonotype: The junction departs from the called germline gene at one end, perhaps through a read error. The chain has TRBV2 and TRBJ1-5; TRBD1 aligns across 9 bases. Germline V gives CDR1 SNHLY, CDR2 FYNNEI. The CDR3 contains 15 residues. CDR3: CASSLRTGENQPQHF. DNA of the CDR3: TGCGCCAGCAGCCTTCGGACAGGGGAGAATCAGCCCCAGCATTTT.

The rearrangement links TRBV12-3 or TRBV12-4 to TRBJ1-1; no clear D gene. The CDR3 consists of 15 residues. The ends were cut back, 5 bases at V and 2 bases at J, with 15 bases in the middle. This CDR3 is CASSPRDKRNTEAFF. The CDR3 DNA reads as TGTGCCAGCAGTCCCCGAGACAAGCGTAACACTGAAGCTTTCTTT.

This clonotype appeared many times. The rearrangement links TRBV6-5 to TRBJ1-6; 7 bases match TRBD1. This CDR3 has 14 amino acids. Germline V lookup: CDR1 MNHEY, CDR2 SVGAGI. Losses at the gene ends were 6 bases for V and 10 bases for J; bases not matched to a gene: 9. CDR3 amino acids: CASSPSTGASPLHF. The DNA of the CDR3 is TGTGCCAGCAGCCCTAGCACAGGGGCCTCACCCCTCCACTTT.

This clonotype has ten or more counts. The rearrangement links TRBV2 to TRBJ2-5; 7 positions match TRBD1. Trimming took 6 bases from V and 5 from J; bases not matched to a gene: 12. CDR1 is SNHLY and CDR2 is FYNNEI in the germline V gene. CDR3 length equals 15 residues. CDR3 bases: TGTGCCAGCAGGAAGGAGACAGGGATTGCGGAGACCCAGTACTTC. It codes for CASRKETGIAETQYF.

This clonotype was recorded at least ten times. V and J are TRBV6-5 and TRBJ1-1; D remains unclear. Germline V CDR1 and CDR2: MNHEY, SVGAGI. The CDR3 length is 13 residues. V lost 3 bases and J lost 0, with 5 bases in between. The CDR3 DNA reads as TGTGCCAGCAGTTATGCGGTGAACACTGAAGCTTTCTTT. Protein product: CASSYAVNTEAFF.

Turning to this clonotype: The junction departs from germline at one end; a sequencing error may be responsible. CDR3 DNA: TGCGCCAGCAGCCAAGCCCAGGTGGCAGGACAGGAAAAACTGTTTTTT. Protein sequence: CASSQAQVAGQEKLFF. The gene calls are TRBV7-2 and TRBJ1-4; a possible D gene is TRBD1 (6 bases). The CDR3 loop spans 16 amino acids. The germline V gene encodes CDR1 SGHTA and CDR2 FQGNSA.

This clonotype was detected ten times or more. DNA for the CDR3: TGTGCCAGCAGCTTGACTAGCGGGGACATCTCTGGGGCCAACGTCCTGACTTTC. Encoded protein: CASSLTSGDISGANVLTF. The J gene is TRBJ2-6, the V gene TRBV5-8; 10 bases are a match to TRBD2. The V gene's germline CDR1 is SGHTS and CDR2 YDEGEE. V lost 1 base and J lost 0; bases outside the gene matches: 4. CDR3 length: 18 amino acids.

Comments on this clonotype: A much larger clonotype is one base distant, so this may be a read error. The V call is TRBV6-6, the J call TRBJ1-3; no reliable D call. The CDR3 length is 12 residues. From germline, CDR1 is MNHNY and CDR2 SVGAGI (reference sequence). The V end was cut by 2 bases, the J end by 11 bases, with 10 bases between. The CDR3 loop is CASSYEQNAIYF. In DNA form, the CDR3 reads TGTGCCAGCAGTTACGAACAGAACGCCATATATTTT.

This clonotype was detected only a few times. The chain combines TRBV5-1 with TRBJ2-1, with D perhaps TRBD2 (6 bases). The CDR3 has 15 residues. V was pared by 4 bases and J by 9 bases, with 20 bases between. The germline V gene has CDR1 SGHRS and CDR2 YFSETQ. CDR3 in DNA: TGCGCCAGCAGCCGTTCGGGCGGGACGGTTGGTGAGCAGTTCTTC. Its translation is CASSRSGGTVGEQFF.

This chain uses TRBV2 with TRBJ2-3; TRBD2 agrees at 11 bases. Germline V gene sequence: CDR1 SNHLY, CDR2 FYNNEI. CDR3 length: 16 amino acids. After removal of 6 bases from V and 4 bases from J, the junction contained 9 bases not matched to a gene. CDR3: CASRKTSGKGSDTQYF. In DNA form, the CDR3 reads TGTGCCAGCAGGAAGACTAGCGGGAAAGGTTCAGATACGCAGTATTTT.

This clonotype has ten or more counts. Written as DNA, the CDR3 is TGTGCCACCAGCAGAGAGCCCCCCGGATCAACGTTCTACGAGCAGTACTTC. It yields the protein CATSREPPGSTFYEQYF. This chain joins TRBV15 and TRBJ2-7; D is undetermined. Trimming took 0 bases from V and 3 from J, leaving 18 bases between them. The CDR3 spans 17 residues. Germline CDR1 is LNHNV and CDR2 is YYDKDF (reference sequence).

This clonotype was detected many times. The chain combines TRBV5-6 with TRBJ2-5; D gene ambiguous. Trimming shortened V by 0 bases and J by 0 bases, and 3 bases separated the two germline ends. The germline CDR1 and CDR2 sequences are SGHDT and YYEEEE. This CDR3 has 13 amino acids. DNA for the CDR3: TGTGCCAGCAGCTTGGTGGACCAAGAGACCCAGTACTTC. Amino acid sequence: CASSLVDQETQYF.

The chain recombines TRBV7-3 with TRBJ1-2; D is unresolved. Trimming stripped 1 base from V and 4 bases from J, with 10 bases between. CDR3 length: 14 amino acids. Germline V gives CDR1 SGHTA, CDR2 FQGTGA. DNA for the CDR3: TGTGCCAGCAGCTTAAGGGCCATCTCCTATGGCTACACCTTC. Translation: CASSLRAISYGYTF. Filled out from reference TRBV7-3 and TRBJ1-2, the complete variable domain reads GAGVSQTPSNKVTEKGKYVELRCDPISGHTALYWYRQSLGQGPEFLIYFQGTGAADDSGLPNDRFFAVRPEGSVSTLKIQRTERGDSAVYLCASSLRAISYGYTFGSGTRLTVV.

The J gene is TRBJ2-2, the V gene TRBV2, with 7 bases lining up with TRBD1. This CDR3 is 15 amino acids long. Germline lookup yields CDR1 SNHLY and CDR2 FYNNEI. The V gene end was trimmed by 7 bases and the J gene end by 3 bases; junction bases not matched to a gene: 8. CDR3 sequence reads: CASNPGDSYTGELFF. Written as DNA, the CDR3 is TGTGCCAGCAACCCAGGGGACAGTTACACCGGGGAGCTGTTTTTT. The full variable domain, its missing parts supplied by reference TRBV2 and TRBJ2-2, is EPEVTQTPSHQVTQMGQEVILRCVPISNHLYFYWYRQILGQKVEFLVSFYNNEISEKSEIFDDQFSVERPDGSNFTLKIRSTKLEDSAMYFCASNPGDSYTGELFFGEGSRLTVL.

This clonotype was seen only a few times. The rearrangement joins TRBV27 to TRBJ1-5, with a possible D match to TRBD1 (5 bases). From germline, CDR1 is MNHEY and CDR2 SMNVEV (reference sequence). This CDR3 comprises 13 residues. Trimming pared 6 bases from V and 5 bases from J, leaving 11 bases between. The CDR3 loop is CASRQEPDQPQHF. As DNA, the CDR3 is TGTGCCAGCAGACAGGAACCCGATCAGCCCCAGCATTTT.

In this sample, this clonotype turned up a few times. The chain recombines TRBV2 with TRBJ2-1, with TRBD1 matching 8 bases. The CDR3 spans 14 residues. In germline, CDR1 is SNHLY, CDR2 FYNNEI. V lost 8 bases to trimming and J lost 7 bases; unmatched junction nucleotides: 10. CDR3: CASDRQGAANEQFF. The DNA for the CDR3 is TGTGCCAGCGATCGTCAGGGGGCTGCAAATGAGCAGTTCTTC.

This clonotype has ten or more counts. The rearrangement joins TRBV29-1 to TRBJ2-7, with D perhaps matching TRBD1 or TRBD2 (5 bases each). Trimming left V 7 bases short and J 2 bases short, with 9 bases between. Germline values: CDR1 SQVTM, CDR2 ANQGSEA. This CDR3 contains 11 residues. Written as DNA, the CDR3 is TGCAGCGCTCGGGGCGCCTACGAGCAGTACTTC. Protein product: CSARGAYEQYF.

This clonotype was seen at least ten times. The chain joins TRBV20-1 to TRBJ2-7; 7 bases match TRBD1. J lost 4 bases, V lost 4 bases, and 10 bases had no gene match. Germline CDR1 DFQATT, CDR2 SNEGSKA (reference sequence). This CDR3 is built from 14 residues. DNA of the CDR3: TGCAGTGCTATGACAGGGAAGGGTGGATACGAGCAGTACTTC. Protein product: CSAMTGKGGYEQYF.